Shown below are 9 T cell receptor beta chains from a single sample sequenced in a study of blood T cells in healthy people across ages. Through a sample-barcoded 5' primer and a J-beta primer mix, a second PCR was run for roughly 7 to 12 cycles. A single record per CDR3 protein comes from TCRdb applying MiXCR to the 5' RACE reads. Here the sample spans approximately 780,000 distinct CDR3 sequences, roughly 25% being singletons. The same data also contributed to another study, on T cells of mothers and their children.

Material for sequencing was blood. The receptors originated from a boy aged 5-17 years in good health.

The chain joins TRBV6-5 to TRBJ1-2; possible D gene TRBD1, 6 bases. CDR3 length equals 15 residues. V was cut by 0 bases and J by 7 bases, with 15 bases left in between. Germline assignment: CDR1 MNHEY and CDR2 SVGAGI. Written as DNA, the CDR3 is TGTGCCAGCAGTTACTCGGCCGCGGGGGGCGTTGGCTACACCTTC. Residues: CASSYSAAGGVGYTF.

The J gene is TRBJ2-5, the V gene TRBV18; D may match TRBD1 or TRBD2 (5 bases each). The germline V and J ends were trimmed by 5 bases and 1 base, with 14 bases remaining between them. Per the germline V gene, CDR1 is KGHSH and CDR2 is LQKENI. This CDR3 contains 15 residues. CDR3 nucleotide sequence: TGTGCCAGCTCAGGTCAGGGAGTGGCCCAAGAGACCCAGTACTTC. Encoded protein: CASSGQGVAQETQYF.

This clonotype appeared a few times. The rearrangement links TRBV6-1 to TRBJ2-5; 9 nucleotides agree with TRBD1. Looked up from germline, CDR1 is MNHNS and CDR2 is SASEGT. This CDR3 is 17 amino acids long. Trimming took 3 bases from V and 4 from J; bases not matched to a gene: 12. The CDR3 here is CASSEGRDRARTETQYF. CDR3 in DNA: TGTGCCAGCAGTGAGGGGAGGGACAGGGCGCGCACAGAGACCCAGTACTTC.

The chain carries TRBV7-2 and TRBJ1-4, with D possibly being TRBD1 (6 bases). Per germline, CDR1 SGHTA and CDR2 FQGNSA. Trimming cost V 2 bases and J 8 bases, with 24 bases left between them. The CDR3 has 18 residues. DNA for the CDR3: TGTGCCAGCAGCTTAAGGGGGGCCTTTCGAACTCCTGGGGAAAAACTGTTTTTT. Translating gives CASSLRGAFRTPGEKLFF.

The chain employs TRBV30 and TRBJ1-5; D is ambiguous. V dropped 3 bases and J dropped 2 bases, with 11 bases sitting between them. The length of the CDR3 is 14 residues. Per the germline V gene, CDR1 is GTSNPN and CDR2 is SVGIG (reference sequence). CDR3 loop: CAWSPLAGNQPQHF. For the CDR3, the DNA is TGTGCCTGGAGCCCATTGGCGGGCAATCAGCCCCAGCATTTT.

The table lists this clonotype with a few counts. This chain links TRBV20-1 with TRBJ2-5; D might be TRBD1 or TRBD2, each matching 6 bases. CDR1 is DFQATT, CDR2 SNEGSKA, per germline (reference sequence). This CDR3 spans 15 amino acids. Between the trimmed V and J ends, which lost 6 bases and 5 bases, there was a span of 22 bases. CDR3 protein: CSALPLTGALETQYF. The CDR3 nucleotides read TGCAGTGCCCTCCCCCTAACGGGGGCTTTGGAGACCCAGTACTTC.

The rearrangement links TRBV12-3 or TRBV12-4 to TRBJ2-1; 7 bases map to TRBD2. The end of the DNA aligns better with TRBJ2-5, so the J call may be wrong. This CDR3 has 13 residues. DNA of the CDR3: TGTGCCAGCGGGGCTAGCGGCGGGGAGACCCAGTACTTC. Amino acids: CASGASGGETQYF.

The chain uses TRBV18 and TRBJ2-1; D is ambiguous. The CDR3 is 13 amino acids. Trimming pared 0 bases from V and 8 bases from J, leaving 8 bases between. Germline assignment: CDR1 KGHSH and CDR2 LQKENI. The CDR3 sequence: CASSPPYADEQFF. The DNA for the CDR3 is TGTGCCAGCTCACCACCGTACGCCGATGAGCAGTTCTTC.

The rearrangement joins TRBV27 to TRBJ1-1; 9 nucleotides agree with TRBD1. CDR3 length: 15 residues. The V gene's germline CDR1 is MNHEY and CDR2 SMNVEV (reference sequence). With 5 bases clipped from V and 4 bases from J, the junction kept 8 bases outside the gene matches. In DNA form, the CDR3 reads TGTGCCAGCAGTCTAGGACAGGGGTTAAGCACTGAAGCTTTCTTT. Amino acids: CASSLGQGLSTEAFF.